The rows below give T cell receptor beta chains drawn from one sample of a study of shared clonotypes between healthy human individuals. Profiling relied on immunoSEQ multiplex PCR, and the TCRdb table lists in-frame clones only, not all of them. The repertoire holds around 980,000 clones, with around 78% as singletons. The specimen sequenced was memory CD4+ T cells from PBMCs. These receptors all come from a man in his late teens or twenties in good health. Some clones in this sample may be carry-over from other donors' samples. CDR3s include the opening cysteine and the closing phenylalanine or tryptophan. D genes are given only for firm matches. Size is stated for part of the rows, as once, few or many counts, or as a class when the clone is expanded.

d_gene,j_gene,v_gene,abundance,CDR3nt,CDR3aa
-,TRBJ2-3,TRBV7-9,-,TGTGCCAGCAGCCTTGCGAGGACGGATACGCAGTATTTT,CASSLARTDTQYF
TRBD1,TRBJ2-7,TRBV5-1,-,TGCGCCAGCAGTTCCGGGACAGGGGGCCCATACGAGCAGTACTTC,CASSSGTGGPYEQYF
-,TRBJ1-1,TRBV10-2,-,TGCGCCAGCAGTGAGTCTGTTGATTGGGCTGAAGCTTTCTTT,CASSESVDWAEAFF
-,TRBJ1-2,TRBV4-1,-,TGCGCCAGCAGCCAAGGGAGAGGGAACGGCTATGGCTACACCTTC,CASSQGRGNGYGYTF
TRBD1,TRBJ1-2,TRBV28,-,TGTGCCAGCAGTTCTCCAGGGGGCGCTTTCTATGGCTACACCTTC,CASSSPGGAFYGYTF
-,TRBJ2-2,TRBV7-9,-,TGTGCCAGCAGCCCCCATGGGGACGGGGAGCTGTTTTTT,CASSPHGDGELFF
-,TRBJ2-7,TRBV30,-,TGTGCCTGGAGCCTAGGACAGTCCTACGAGCAGTACTTC,CAWSLGQSYEQYF
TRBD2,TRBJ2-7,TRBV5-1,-,TGCGCCAGCACGTCAGCGGGGGACTCCTACGAGCAGTACTTC,CASTSAGDSYEQYF
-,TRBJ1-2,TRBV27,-,TGTGCCAGCAGCCTAAGCGGCAGCCAGGGGGGCTACACCTTC,CASSLSGSQGGYTF
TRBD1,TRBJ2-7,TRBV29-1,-,TGCAGCGTCCACGGGACAGGGGCCTACGAGCAGTACTTC,CSVHGTGAYEQYF
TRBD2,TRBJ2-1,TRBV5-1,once,TGCGCCAGCAGCGATGGAAGAAGCGGGACCTACGAGCAGTTCTTC,CASSDGRSGTYEQFF
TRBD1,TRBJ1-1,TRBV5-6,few,TGTGCCAGCAGCTTCGAAGGACAGGGGTCACTCACTGAAGCTTTCTTT,CASSFEGQGSLTEAFF
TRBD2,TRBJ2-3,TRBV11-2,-,TGTGCCAGCAGCAGAAATTCTCCGACTAGCTCCTCCACAGATACGCAGTATTTT,CASSRNSPTSSSTDTQYF
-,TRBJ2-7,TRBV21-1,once,TGTGCCAGCAGCAAAGGTTATGCGGGTTGGTCCTACGAGCAGTACTTC,CASSKGYAGWSYEQYF
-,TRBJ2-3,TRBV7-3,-,TGTGCCAGCAGCCCGAGTGGAGGTAGCACAGATACGCAGTATTTT,CASSPSGGSTDTQYF
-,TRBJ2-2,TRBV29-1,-,TGCAGCGCCCTTCTCTCGCTGAACACCGGGGAGCTGTTTTTT,CSALLSLNTGELFF
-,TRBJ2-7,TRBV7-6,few,TGTGCCAGCAGCTTATTGGGAGGACAGACTGCCTACGAGCAGTACTTC,CASSLLGGQTAYEQYF
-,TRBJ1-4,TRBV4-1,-,TGCGCCAGCAGCCAGCCAGGGAAAAAGGAAAAACTGTTTTTT,CASSQPGKKEKLFF
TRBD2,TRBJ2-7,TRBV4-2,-,TGTGCCAGCAGCCAAGTTGACATGGAGCTAGCGGGAGGGACCTACGAGCAGTACTTC,CASSQVDMELAGGTYEQYF
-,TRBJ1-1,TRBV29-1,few,TGCAGCGTAGCGCAGGGAGACACTGAAGCTTTCTTT,CSVAQGDTEAFF
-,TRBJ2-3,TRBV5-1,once,TGCGCCAGCAGAACCTTTTGGGGGCCCGCTAGCACAGATACGCAGTATTTT,CASRTFWGPASTDTQYF
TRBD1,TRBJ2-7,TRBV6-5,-,TGTGCCAGCAGAACCACCGGGACAGGGCCCTACGAGCAGTACTTC,CASRTTGTGPYEQYF
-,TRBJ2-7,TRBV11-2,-,TGTGCCAGCAGCTCCCGCCTCGTCCACGAGCAGTACTTC,CASSSRLVHEQYF
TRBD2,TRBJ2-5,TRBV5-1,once,TGCGCCAGCAGCGCTGGGGTTAGCGGGAAAGAGACCCAGTACTTC,CASSAGVSGKETQYF
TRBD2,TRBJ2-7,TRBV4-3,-,TGCGCCAGCAGCCAACGACTAGCGGAGCCTTCCTACGAGCAGTACTTC,CASSQRLAEPSYEQYF
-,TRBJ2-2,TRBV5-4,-,TGTGCCAGCAGGATAGACACAAACACCGGGGAGCTGTTTTTT,CASRIDTNTGELFF
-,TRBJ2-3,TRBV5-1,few,TGCGCCAGCAGCTTACCAGAAAGCGCTGCTAGCACAGATACGCAGTATTTT,CASSLPESAASTDTQYF
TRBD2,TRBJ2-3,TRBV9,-,TGTGCCAGCAGCGTAGATTTAAGCGGGATAAGCACAGATACGCAGTATTTT,CASSVDLSGISTDTQYF
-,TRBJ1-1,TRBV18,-,TGTGCCAGCTCACCTCCAGGTTGGAGAGGTACTGAAGCTTTCTTT,CASSPPGWRGTEAFF
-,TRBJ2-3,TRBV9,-,TGTGCCAGCAGCGTAGCCGGGGGTGAAGATACGCAGTATTTT,CASSVAGGEDTQYF
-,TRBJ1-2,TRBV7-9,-,TGTGCCAGCAGCAAACACCCAAACTATGGCTACACCTTC,CASSKHPNYGYTF
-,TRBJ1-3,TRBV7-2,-,TGTGCCAGCAGCTTAAGTTCGGGTGCTGGAAACACCATATATTTT,CASSLSSGAGNTIYF
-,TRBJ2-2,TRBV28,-,TGTGCCAGCCAACCGAGCACCGGGGAGCTGTTTTTT,CASQPSTGELFF
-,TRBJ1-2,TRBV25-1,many,TGTGCCAGCAGTGAGATGGAGGGTTTTAGTCTGGGCTACACCTTC,CASSEMEGFSLGYTF
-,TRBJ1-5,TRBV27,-,TGTGCCAGCAGTTTAGAAAAGAGTCAGCCCCAGCATTTT,CASSLEKSQPQHF
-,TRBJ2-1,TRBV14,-,TGTGCCAGCAGCCAAGTCCGGCAGGGGCGTGAGCAGTTCTTC,CASSQVRQGREQFF
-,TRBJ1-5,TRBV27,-,TGTGCCAGCAGTTCCACCCAGCCCCAGCATTTT,CASSSTQPQHF
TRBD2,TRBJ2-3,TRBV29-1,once,TGCAGCGTTGAGATTAGCGGGAAGGATACGCAGTATTTT,CSVEISGKDTQYF
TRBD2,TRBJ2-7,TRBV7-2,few,TGTGCCAGCAGCTTGGGGGGGACTAACTACGAGCAGTACTTC,CASSLGGTNYEQYF
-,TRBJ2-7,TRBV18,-,TGTGCCAGCTCACCGGCGACTACAGCCGAGCAGTACTTC,CASSPATTAEQYF
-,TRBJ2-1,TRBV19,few,TGTGCCAGTAGTATGAGACACAATGAGCAGTTCTTC,CASSMRHNEQFF
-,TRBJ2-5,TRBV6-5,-,TGTGCCAGCATGTACCAAGAGACCCAGTACTTC,CASMYQETQYF
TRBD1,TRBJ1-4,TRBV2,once,TGTGCCAGCACTGGACAGGGGCTGGGTGAAAAACTGTTTTTT,CASTGQGLGEKLFF
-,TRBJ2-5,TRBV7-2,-,TGTGCCAGCAGCCCCAGGGTCTCCACAGAGACCCAGTACTTC,CASSPRVSTETQYF
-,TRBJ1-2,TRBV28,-,TGTGCCAGCACTATCGGACAGATTAACTATGGCTACACCTTC,CASTIGQINYGYTF
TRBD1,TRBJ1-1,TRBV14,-,TGTGCCAGCAGCCAACTCACAGGGGTTCGGGCTGAAGCTTTCTTT,CASSQLTGVRAEAFF
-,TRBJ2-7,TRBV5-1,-,TGCGCCAGCAGCTTTCGGTTAGGGACATTCTACGAGCAGTACTTC,CASSFRLGTFYEQYF
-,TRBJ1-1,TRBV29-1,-,TGCAGCGTCGGGGTCAATCGGGACACTGAAGCTTTCTTT,CSVGVNRDTEAFF
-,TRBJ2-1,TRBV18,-,TGTGCCAGCTCATCTGAAACTAGGACTGAGCAGTTCTTC,CASSSETRTEQFF